Listed below are T cell receptor beta chains from one sample, sequenced in a study of blood T cell repertoires in COVID-19. Data came from immunoSEQ multiplex PCR; TCRdb stores just in-frame clones and leaves some out. Of 120,000 to 150,000 clones listed, about nine tenths are singletons. The sample comprised peripheral blood. These TCRs come from a man in his fifties who had recovered from COVID-19. Both conserved end residues are part of each CDR3. Fields, in order: D gene, clone size, J gene, V gene, CDR3 protein, CDR3 DNA. The D gene is left open where the match is weak. Size is omitted from some rows. Given values are once, few, many or a class for expanded clones.

TRBD2 NA TRBJ2-5 TRBV14 CASSRGLAGGRWETQYF TGTGCCAGCAGCCGCGGACTAGCGGGGGGACGATGGGAGACCCAGTACTTC
TRBD1 NA TRBJ2-6 TRBV5-1 CASSSGTGILRANVLTF TGCGCCAGCAGCTCCGGGACAGGTATCCTGAGGGCCAACGTCCTGACTTTC
TRBD1 NA TRBJ1-1 TRBV2 CASTVDRVSTEAFF TGTGCCAGCACCGTGGACAGGGTATCCACTGAAGCTTTCTTT
NA NA TRBJ2-1 TRBV9 CASGAGTRDNEQFF TGTGCCAGCGGCGCCGGGACTCGGGACAATGAGCAGTTCTTC
TRBD1 NA TRBJ1-5 TRBV2 CASSLNRGSNQPQHF TGTGCCAGCAGTCTTAACAGGGGTAGCAATCAGCCCCAGCATTTT
NA NA TRBJ2-3 TRBV4-3 CASSPQGQGDTQYF TGCGCCAGCAGCCCTCAGGGGCAAGGGGATACGCAGTATTTT
NA few TRBJ1-5 TRBV6-6 CASRDGLNQPQHF TGTGCCAGCAGAGACGGACTCAATCAGCCCCAGCATTTT
NA NA TRBJ2-7 TRBV6-5 CASSPGVLGEQYF TGTGCCAGCAGCCCGGGGGTACTTGGCGAGCAGTACTTC
TRBD1 many TRBJ2-2 TRBV2 CASSEDRGNTGELFF TGTGCCAGCAGTGAGGACAGGGGGAACACCGGGGAGCTGTTTTTT
NA NA TRBJ1-2 TRBV19 CASSIVASIANYGYTF TGTGCCAGTAGTATAGTAGCCTCCATCGCTAACTATGGCTACACCTTC
NA NA TRBJ2-4 TRBV13 CASRQRGGRVKNIQYF TGTGCCAGCAGGCAGAGGGGGGGTAGGGTCAAAAACATTCAGTACTTC
NA NA TRBJ1-5 TRBV9 CASSPGGDQPQHF TGTGCCAGCAGCCCGGGAGGGGATCAGCCCCAGCATTTT
NA NA TRBJ2-7 TRBV6-1 CASSSPETGSYEQYF TGTGCCAGCAGTTCCCCTGAGACAGGCTCCTACGAGCAGTACTTC
NA NA TRBJ2-1 TRBV7-2 CASSLGGGISYNEQFF TGTGCCAGCAGCCTAGGGGGGGGAATATCCTACAATGAGCAGTTCTTC
NA NA TRBJ1-2 TRBV3-1/TRBV3-2 CASSPLGGSYTF TGTGCCAGCAGCCCCCTCGGAGGGAGCTACACCTTC
TRBD1 NA TRBJ1-2 TRBV6-5 CASRQSDRGYGYTF TGTGCCAGCAGGCAAAGTGACAGGGGCTATGGCTACACCTTC
NA NA TRBJ2-2 TRBV5-1 CASSLEGSLNTGELFF TGCGCCAGCAGCTTGGAAGGTAGCTTGAACACCGGGGAGCTGTTTTTT
TRBD1 once TRBJ1-2 TRBV6-5 CASSPGTGAGGYTF TGTGCCAGCAGCCCCGGGACAGGGGCTGGAGGCTACACCTTC
TRBD1 once TRBJ2-1 TRBV11-3 CASSLDRGTDHNEQFF TGTGCCAGCAGCTTAGATAGGGGGACAGATCACAATGAGCAGTTCTTC
TRBD1 NA TRBJ1-1 TRBV7-2 CASSPHSGQGGTEAFF TGTGCCAGCAGCCCCCACTCCGGACAGGGAGGCACTGAAGCTTTCTTT
NA NA TRBJ2-3 TRBV5-1 CASSSGTRTDTQYF TGCGCCAGCAGCTCCGGGACTCGCACAGATACGCAGTATTTT
TRBD1 NA TRBJ1-1 TRBV6-6 CASSSGQGGSEAFF TGTGCCAGCAGTTCAGGACAGGGGGGCTCTGAAGCTTTCTTT
NA few TRBJ2-1 TRBV11-2 CASSPLVTNEQFF TGTGCCAGCAGCCCCCTAGTTACGAATGAGCAGTTCTTC
TRBD1 NA TRBJ1-6 TRBV3-1/TRBV3-2 CASSQVGTGVNSPLHF TGTGCCAGCAGCCAAGTGGGGACAGGGGTTAATTCACCCCTCCACTTT
NA NA TRBJ1-5 TRBV10-3 CAIKEGSSYNQPQHF TGTGCCATCAAAGAAGGGAGTAGTTACAATCAGCCCCAGCATTTT
TRBD1 NA TRBJ1-3 TRBV5-5 CASSWEETGSSGNTIYF TGTGCCAGCAGCTGGGAGGAGACAGGGAGCTCTGGAAACACCATATATTTT
TRBD1 NA TRBJ1-4 TRBV6-2/TRBV6-3 CASSGTGGGKLFF TGTGCCAGCAGCGGGACAGGGGGCGGAAAACTGTTTTTT
TRBD2 NA TRBJ2-3 TRBV14 CASSHFRGGATDTQYF TGTGCCAGCAGCCATTTCCGCGGGGGGGCCACAGATACGCAGTATTTT
NA NA TRBJ2-3 TRBV5-1 CASSWAGGATDTQYF TGCGCCAGCAGCTGGGCTGGGGGCGCAACCGATACGCAGTATTTT
TRBD2 NA TRBJ2-5 TRBV7-9 CASSTGTSGGARETQYF TGTGCCAGCAGTACCGGGACTAGCGGGGGGGCACGAGAGACCCAGTACTTC
NA NA TRBJ1-2 TRBV29-1 CSVDSSVHGYTF TGCAGCGTTGATTCGAGTGTCCATGGCTACACCTTC
TRBD1 NA TRBJ2-7 TRBV11-3 CASSLGQGASEQYF TGTGCCAGCAGCTTAGGGCAGGGGGCTAGCGAGCAGTACTTC
TRBD1 NA TRBJ1-1 TRBV5-1 CASSRGQGAEWTEAFF TGCGCCAGCAGCCGAGGACAGGGGGCTGAGTGGACTGAAGCTTTCTTT
NA NA TRBJ1-2 TRBV19 CASSMGVTNYGYTF TGTGCCAGTAGTATGGGCGTTACTAACTATGGCTACACCTTC
TRBD1 NA TRBJ2-5 TRBV11-3 CASSSPGQKGQYF TGTGCCAGCAGCTCCCCGGGACAGAAGGGCCAGTACTTC
TRBD2 NA TRBJ2-7 TRBV7-9 CASSLPRLLAGEVDEQYF TGTGCCAGCAGCCTACCCCGGTTGCTAGCGGGGGAAGTGGACGAGCAGTACTTC
NA NA TRBJ2-3 TRBV11-2 CASSFRDTQYF TGTGCCAGCAGCTTCCGAGATACGCAGTATTTT